This TCR beta chain was retrieved from a study of T cells after yellow fever vaccination. This clonotype was seen ten or more times. The ends were cut back, 5 bases at V and 5 bases at J, with 12 bases in the middle. Germline V gene lookup returns CDR1 MNHNS and CDR2 SASEGT. The CDR3 has 14 residues. TCRdb re-analysed the 5' RACE reads in MiXCR, keeping a single row per CDR3 protein. The sample includes 300,000 to 450,000 distinct CDR3 sequences, about 7.8% of them seen just once. V gene TRBV6-1 combines with J gene TRBJ1-4; D gene uncertain. The receptor's source is a man younger than 30 who received the YFV17D yellow fever vaccine. The source was PBMCs, collected roughly 46 days after the first yellow fever vaccination. The DNA for the CDR3 is TGTGCCAGCAGTCCTACATGGGCAAATGAAAAACTGTTTTTT. This codes for CASSPTWANEKLFF.